This T cell receptor (beta chain) was obtained from a study of shared clonotypes between healthy human individuals (dated by TCRdb to about 2020). Concerning the study at large: Two women and a few men aged 18 to 49 years were included in the cohort. For each donor, CD4 naive and CD4 memory were each given three plates, CD8 naive was given two plates, and CD8 memory was given one plate. Blood TCR repertoires of roughly 5 healthy adults were deeply sequenced to estimate repertoire size and the extent of clonotype sharing between individuals. To increase sequencing depth and limit assay-specific biases, TCR repertoire library preparation and sequencing were carried out by different laboratories using diverse techniques. Between about 0.8 and 9 billion PBMCs per donor were obtained by leukapheresis. Broad study findings and their caveats: Sharing across a handful of donors was observed for around 5% of naive CD4, less than 4% of naive CD8, over 2% of memory CD4, and about 0.4% of memory CD8 clonotypes. Rarefaction of sorted-subset datasets indicated incomplete sequencing despite the large sequencing depth. Only blood was sampled, and tissue TCR repertoires likely differ from those in blood. The genetic and exposure-history diversity represented was limited by the small number of donors. Larger estimated clonotype richness was generally found for naive subsets than for memory subsets. Compared with non-shared clonotypes, clonotypes shared by all four sorted-subset donors had higher generation probabilities. Based on pairwise subsampling, the degree of clonotype sharing among donors was expected to be affected by sequencing depth.

TCR CDR3 regions were amplified from genomic DNA by multiplex PCR using the deep immunoSEQ assay. For each cell subset, the extracted genomic DNA was distributed evenly across all wells of several immunoSEQ 96-well plates, and each plate served as one replicate. For sorted subsets, each replicate PCR was loaded with about 200 ng genomic DNA, equivalent to 30,000 or so T cell genomes. The purified libraries were quantified using a Qubit 3.0 fluorometer, sized with a Bioanalyzer 2100, and then quantified again using the KAPA Library Quantification kit. A separate single-read 150-cycle Illumina NextSeq 550 flow cell was used to sequence each immunoSEQ 96-well plate. On the study's bioinformatics: Because the immunoSEQ output held only junctional sequences and lacked quality scores, the filtering could not match the filtering applied to full-length reads. To assign V/J genes and CDR3, sequences were annotated using PyIR, a Python wrapper for IgBLAST v1.9, with IMGT germline references. Reads were filtered out if the reads had weak V/J assignments (E-value above 1e-6), no CDR3, stop codons, out-of-frame junctions, or ambiguous translated residues. A V3J clonotype was defined by an identical inferred V gene, J gene, and CDR3 amino acid sequence. Percentage overlap between repertoires was computed as shared unique clonotypes divided by the size of the smaller repertoire. Repertoire richness was assessed with RTK rarefaction, the Chao1 estimator, and Recon v2.1 estimates of unobserved clonotypes. Generation probabilities were computed with OLGA for all TCRbeta clonotypes obtained by the gDNA method from several donors. In its TCRdb copy, this immuneACCESS table keeps in-frame sequences only and misses some clones. Where compared with another copy, unresolved V genes explain less than half of these, and the others have no known cause. V, J and clone size derive from that table, while D and trimming were established from the DNA sequence. The sample table contains some 2,500,000 clones; only one count was recorded for approximately 90% of them. 0.3% to 0.4% of the sample goes to the ten largest clones.

The donors were healthy, HIV-negative adults who had no recently reported acute infections or vaccinations. Every donor was a Caucasian adult residing in Nashville, Tennessee, USA. CD4+ T cells were enriched through magnetic negative selection, after which naive cells were positively selected on CD45RA and the remaining negative fraction served as the memory subset. After blood collection by leukapheresis, PBMCs were isolated using Ficoll-Histopaque density gradient centrifugation and then cryopreserved in the vapor phase of liquid nitrogen. Analytical flow cytometry was used to check the purity and quantity of every magnetically sorted T cell population. Each sorted fraction had its genomic DNA isolated and then quantified by UV absorbance on a Nanodrop 2000c. Note on this clone: Its antigen remains unidentified. No base qualities exist here, and no much larger clone lies one base off it.

The germline V and J ends show losses of 4 bases and 6 bases respectively, and no gene match explains 15 bases of the junction. The germline V gene (reference sequence) specifies SGHKS as CDR1 and YYEKEE as CDR2. From the cysteine through the phenylalanine, the CDR3 covers 19 amino acids. Solely the CDR3 DNA is kept, with 57 bases framed from the first base. The chain is made from TRBV5-5 and TRBJ2-1; 14 central bases correspond to TRBD2. The sequenced material came from naive CD4+ T cells from PBMCs. Read against the paper, the sample's cell subset or site label means: CD45RA+ positively selected. This receptor was taken from a man aged 18 to 35 in good health. Some clones in this sample may be carry-over from other donors' samples. The encoded CDR3 is CASSRGTSGSIIVRNEQFF. The nucleotide sequence is TGTGCCAGCAGCCGGGGGACTAGCGGGAGTATAATTGTACGCAATGAGCAGTTCTTC.